A single T cell receptor beta chain is shown here with its context. What it binds is unknown. This specimen comes from a study of CD8 T cells in ankylosing spondylitis. Study findings and constraints: As for the disease-linked clones, they showed a CD8+ phenotype and occurred at relatively low frequencies in peripheral blood. Significant enrichment of disease-linked clones was reportedly seen in matched ankylosing spondylitis synovial fluid. Typical of ankylosing spondylitis blood, it appeared, was a TCR beta motif of roughly eight highly homologous variants.

TCRdb reprocessed the 5' RACE reads with MiXCR, giving one entry per CDR3 protein. The data hold about 310,000 distinct CDR3 sequences, with roughly 20% observed a single time. Sequenced: blood, either unsorted or a sorted T cell fraction (not recorded which). This TCR came from a female donor with ankylosing spondylitis or in good health (not recorded which).

The CDR3 region has the DNA TGTGCCAGCAGTTCGCCATCGGGTGAGCAGTTCTTC. It yields the protein CASSSPSGEQFF. The chain has TRBV12-3 or TRBV12-4 and TRBJ2-1; D unresolved. CDR3 length: 12 residues. With 4 bases removed from V and 9 bases from J, the gap between germline ends came to 10 bases.